Given below is one TCR beta chain in context. The CDR3 is made up of 13 amino acids. Germline lookup yields CDR1 SGHAT and CDR2 FQNNGV. V gave up 2 bases and J gave up 10 bases, with 12 bases separating them. Only in-frame clones appear in the TCRdb table, and some are missing; sequencing was by immunoSEQ multiplex PCR. The sample records roughly 100,000 clones, roughly 90% being singletons. The sample originates from a study of control samples from healthy donors and cancer patients. The V and J genes are TRBV11-2 and TRBJ2-1; a weak D match, TRBD2 (6 bases). The TCR was taken from a man in his thirties or forties in good health. Material: blood. CDR3 in DNA: TGTGCCAGCAGCTTACGGGGGTTTGACGAGCAGTTCTTC. Translating gives CASSLRGFDEQFF.